This T cell receptor beta chain was sequenced during a study of blood T cells in healthy people across ages. Whole-study results and caveats: Conclusively comparing naive with antigen-experienced cells was impossible with unsorted PBMCs.

CDR3 length: 14 amino acids. V was shortened by 0 bases and J by 2 bases, with 7 bases between the two germline ends. The V gene's germline CDR1 is SNHLY and CDR2 FYNNEI. As regards this clonotype: Its target is not known.

Combining a sample-barcoded 5' primer with a J-beta primer mix, a second PCR ran for roughly 6 to 11 cycles. One entry per CDR3 protein, called by TCRdb with MiXCR from the 5' RACE reads. The sample carries about 780,000 distinct CDR3 sequences, around 24% recorded once. Each sample provided at least 6 micrograms of extracted total RNA. The sample was also reused in another study, on T cells of mothers and their children.

The clonotype was recovered from a boy aged 5-17 years in good health. The chain has TRBV2 and TRBJ2-5, with D unclear. The sample was blood. The CDR3 spells CASSEALQQETQYF. CDR3 nucleotide sequence: TGTGCCAGCAGTGAAGCGCTACAGCAAGAGACCCAGTACTTC.